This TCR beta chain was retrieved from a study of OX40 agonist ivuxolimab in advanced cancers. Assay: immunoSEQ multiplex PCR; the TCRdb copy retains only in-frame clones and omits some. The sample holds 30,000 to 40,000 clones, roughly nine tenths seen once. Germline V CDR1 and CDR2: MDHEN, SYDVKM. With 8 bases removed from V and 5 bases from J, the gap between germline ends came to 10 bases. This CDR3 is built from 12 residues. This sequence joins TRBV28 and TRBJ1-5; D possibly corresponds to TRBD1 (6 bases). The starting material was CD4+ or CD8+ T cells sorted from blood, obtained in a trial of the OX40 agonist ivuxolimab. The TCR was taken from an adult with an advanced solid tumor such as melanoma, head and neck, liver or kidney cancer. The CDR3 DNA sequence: TGTGCCAGCGGACAGATAGATCAGCCCCAGCATTTT. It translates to CASGQIDQPQHF.